The next 21 T cell receptor beta chains were all read from a single sample in a study of beta chain features in type 1 diabetes. The study, taken as a whole, reports: The study found moderately but significantly shorter TCRB CDR3s in all four CD4+ subsets of Type 1 diabetes patients.

Expressed TCRB transcripts were sequenced, since all the RNA that had been isolated was reverse transcribed. The table came from immunoSEQ multiplex PCR; TCRdb's copy has only in-frame clones and leaves some out. The sample carries roughly 350,000 clones, over 8.5% recorded once. No antigen has been assigned to these receptors. The sequenced sample consisted of central memory CD4+ T cells from blood. The receptors shown here come from a man younger than 45 with type 1 diabetes.

A few counts support this clone. This chain uses TRBV11-3 with TRBJ2-3, with a possible D match to TRBD2 (6 bases). Trimming took off 5 bases at V and 2 bases at J, with 29 bases between the two ends. CDR3 length equals 20 residues. Germline lookup yields CDR1 SGHNT and CDR2 YENEEA. CDR3 nucleotide sequence: TGTGCCAGCAGCCTCGGAATTAGTGCTCCGGCGGGGTACTTCACAGATACGCAGTATTTT. Encoded protein: CASSLGISAPAGYFTDTQYF. Drawing the rest from reference TRBV11-3 and TRBJ2-3, the complete variable domain is EAGVVQSPRYKIIEKKQPVAFWCNPISGHNTLYWYLQNLGQGPELLIRYENEEAVDDSQLPKDRFSAERLKGVDSTLKIQPAELGDSAVYLCASSLGISAPAGYFTDTQYFGPGTRLTVL.

This clone came up a few times. This rearrangement joins TRBV4-2 to TRBJ2-7, with TRBD2 as a possible D gene (6 bases). Germline loops: CDR1 LGHNA, CDR2 YNFKEQ. This CDR3 comprises 15 residues. V lost 1 base and J lost 5, with 15 bases in between. The DNA of the CDR3 is TGTGCCAGCAGCCAAGGCGCGGGACTTTTGCACGAGCAGTACTTC. Encoded protein: CASSQGAGLLHEQYF.

This clone turned up a few times. This chain joins TRBV2 and TRBJ2-3; 9 positions agree with TRBD2. The CDR3 has 15 residues. J was trimmed by 3 bases and V by 7 bases; bases with no gene match: 8. CDR1 SNHLY and CDR2 FYNNEI come from the germline V gene. This CDR3 is CASIRLAGRTDTQYF. In DNA, the CDR3 is TGTGCCAGCATCAGGCTAGCGGGAAGGACAGATACGCAGTATTTT.

The table lists this clone with a few counts. The chain is built from TRBV6-5 and TRBJ1-5; D gene unclear. Germline values: CDR1 MNHEY, CDR2 SVGAGI. The V end was cut by 4 bases, the J end by 6 bases, with 19 bases between. CDR3 length: 16 amino acids. CDR3 sequence reads: CASSSYSGSRSQPQHF. In nucleotides, the CDR3 is TGTGCCAGCAGTTCCTACAGCGGGAGTAGGAGTCAGCCCCAGCATTTT.

The rearrangement uses TRBV6-6 and TRBJ2-2; no definite D call. Germline V gives CDR1 MNHNY, CDR2 SVGAGI (reference sequence). Deletions cut 4 bases from V and 1 base from J, with 7 bases between. The CDR3 is made up of 14 amino acids. CDR3 DNA: TGTGCCAGCAGTTCAACGGGGAACACCGGGGAGCTGTTTTTT. This sequence encodes CASSSTGNTGELFF.

J is TRBJ1-4 and V is TRBV18; D is uncertain. The CDR3 is 16 amino acids. V was cut by 4 bases and J by 2 bases, with 14 bases left in between. CDR1 is KGHSH, CDR2 LQKENI, per germline. The CDR3 DNA is TGTGCCAGCTCACGCTCCAGTGGATTTACTAATGAAAAACTGTTTTTT. This codes for CASSRSSGFTNEKLFF.

The gene calls are TRBV5-1 and TRBJ1-1; 7 bases agree with TRBD1. The V segment lost 2 bases and the J segment 5 bases; nucleotides outside the gene matches: 9. Germline CDR1 reads SGHRS; CDR2 reads YFSETQ. The length of the CDR3 is 15 residues. DNA of the CDR3: TGCGCCAGCAGCTTTCGGGACAGCGTCTTTACTGAAGCTTTCTTT. Translating it yields CASSFRDSVFTEAFF.

This clone was counted a few times. This sample also contains other DNA sequences that code for the same CDR3. The chain uses TRBV7-9 and TRBJ2-3; 10 bases map to TRBD2. With V trimmed by 5 bases and J by 1 base, 3 bases remained unmatched. Germline V gene sequence: CDR1 SEHNR, CDR2 FQNEAQ (reference sequence). There are 15 residues in the CDR3. The CDR3 region is CASSLGLAGTDTQYF. DNA of the CDR3: TGTGCCAGCAGCCTCGGACTAGCGGGCACAGATACGCAGTATTTT. Based on the CDR3 plus reference TRBV7-9 and TRBJ2-3, the full variable domain is DTGVSQNPRHKITKRGQNVTFRCDPISEHNRLYWYRQTLGQGPEFLTYFQNEAQLEKSRLLSDRFSAERPKGSFSTLEIQRTEQGDSAMYLCASSLGLAGTDTQYFGPGTRLTVL.

This clone came up a few times. J is TRBJ2-5 and V is TRBV2, with TRBD2 identical over 10 bases. Per the germline V gene, CDR1 is SNHLY and CDR2 is FYNNEI. CDR3 length: 15 residues. The trim removed 4 bases at V and 4 bases at J, leaving 6 bases unmatched. CDR3 sequence reads: CASSVVAGGGETQYF. The CDR3 DNA reads TGTGCCAGCAGTGTGGTAGCGGGAGGAGGAGAGACCCAGTACTTC.

This clone was counted ten times or more. This sequence joins TRBV19 and TRBJ2-3; 8 bases line up with TRBD1. CDR3 size: 12 residues. Germline CDR1 is LNHDA and CDR2 is SQIVND (reference sequence). The V and J ends lost 10 bases and 6 bases, in that order; junction bases with no gene match: 6. The CDR3 nucleotides are TGTGCCACCACGGGACAGGCCGATACGCAGTATTTT. Encoded protein: CATTGQADTQYF.

This rearrangement joins TRBV5-6 to TRBJ2-6; TRBD2 might be the D (7 bases). Germline CDR1 SGHDT, CDR2 YYEEEE. This CDR3 region has 14 residues. Trimming cost V 6 bases and J 4 bases, with 11 bases left between them. For the CDR3, the DNA is TGTGCCAGCATTCGCGGGGGCGGGGCCAACGTCCTGACTTTC. It encodes CASIRGGGANVLTF.

Worth noting for this clone: Since a much larger clone is just one base distant, this may be a read error. The rearrangement uses TRBV11-2 and TRBJ2-5; D not resolved. Germline V gene lookup returns CDR1 SGHAT and CDR2 FQNNGV. The CDR3 sequence is 11 residues long. The germline V and J ends were trimmed by 5 bases and 0 bases, with 1 base remaining between them. CDR3 loop: CASSHQETQYF. Written as DNA, the CDR3 is TGTGCCAGCAGCCACCAAGAGACCCAGTACTTC. Full variable domain (remainder filled in from reference TRBV11-2 and TRBJ2-5): EAGVAQSPRYKIIEKRQSVAFWCNPISGHATLYWYQQILGQGPKLLIQFQNNGVVDDSQLPKDRFSAERLKGVDSTLKIQPAKLEDSAVYLCASSHQETQYFGPGTRLLVL.

Only a few counts were recorded for this clone. This chain connects TRBV5-1 to TRBJ2-7; TRBD1 matches 8 bases. This CDR3 is built from 14 residues. CDR1 is SGHRS, CDR2 YFSETQ, per germline. Trimming took 2 bases from V and 3 from J; bases not matched to a gene: 4. The CDR3: CASSFAGQGYEQYF. Here the CDR3 DNA reads TGCGCCAGCAGCTTTGCCGGACAGGGCTACGAGCAGTACTTC.

Comments on this clone: A much larger clone lies one base from this, so it may be a read error. CDR3 in amino acids: CASSLTGNYEQYF. CDR3 coding DNA: TGTGCCAGCAGTCTGACAGGGAACTACGAGCAGTACTTC. The chain has TRBV6-6 and TRBJ2-7; 7 nucleotides agree with TRBD1. From germline, CDR1 is MNHNY and CDR2 SVGAGI (reference sequence). Losses at the gene ends were 5 bases for V and 3 bases for J; bases not matched to a gene: 4. This CDR3 is built from 13 residues.

The V call is TRBV7-3, the J call TRBJ2-3; weak D call: TRBD2 (6 bases). Germline V CDR1 and CDR2: SGHTA, FQGTGA. This CDR3 is built from 13 residues. Trimming removed 6 bases from V and 3 bases from J, with 10 bases in between. The CDR3 reads CASSVAATDTQYF. The CDR3 DNA reads as TGTGCCAGCAGTGTAGCGGCGACAGATACGCAGTATTTT.

This clone came up many times. This rearrangement joins TRBV15 to TRBJ2-7; D is perhaps TRBD1 (6 bases). V was cut by 1 base and J by 6 bases, with 16 bases left in between. Germline assignment: CDR1 LNHNV and CDR2 YYDKDF (reference sequence). The CDR3 totals 15 residues. The CDR3: CATSRGLGGAGEQYF. CDR3 sequence (DNA): TGTGCCACCAGCAGAGGGTTAGGGGGAGCCGGCGAGCAGTACTTC.

The V gene is TRBV5-1, the J gene TRBJ1-2; TRBD1 agrees at 7 bases. Germline values: CDR1 SGHRS, CDR2 YFSETQ. The CDR3 length is 14 residues. Trimming cost V 6 bases and J 3 bases; bases outside gene matches: 8. CDR3 region: CASNPTGNDYGYTF. CDR3 DNA sequence: TGCGCCAGCAACCCGACAGGGAACGACTATGGCTACACCTTC.

As for this clone: This is likely a read error, given that the CDR3 carries no conserved phenylalanine or tryptophan at its end. It is unclear where the CDR3 begins or ends on the DNA, so no DNA is shown, and the CDR3 is as TCRdb lists it. The chain joins TRBV7-8 to TRBJ2-7; TRBD1 is the table's D call and was not checked against the DNA. Counting both end residues, the CDR3 totals 10 amino acids. Germline V gene lookup returns CDR1 SGHVS and CDR2 FQNEAQ. This CDR3 is CASSTLYREL.

This clone was seen a handful of times. Mismatch with germline at one junction end may stem from a read error. The V and J genes are TRBV6-1 and TRBJ1-5; D is possibly TRBD1 (5 bases). CDR3 length: 16 amino acids. Germline CDR1 is MNHNS and CDR2 is SASEGT. CDR3 region: CAISESAGRGNQPQHF. The CDR3 DNA reads as TGTGCCATCAGTGAGTCGGCGGGCAGGGGCAATCAGCCCCAGCATTTT.

The genes are TRBV18 and TRBJ1-5; TRBD1 aligns across 7 bases. Looked up from germline, CDR1 is KGHSH and CDR2 is LQKENI. This CDR3 spans 16 amino acids. Losses at the gene ends were 3 bases for V and 4 bases for J; bases not matched to a gene: 9. The CDR3 reads CASSPRGQVENQPQHF. The CDR3 DNA is TGTGCCAGCTCACCTAGGGGGCAGGTTGAGAATCAGCCCCAGCATTTT.

This clone occurred a few times. With a much larger clone just one base away, this may be a read error. The chain recombines TRBV7-3 with TRBJ2-5; 11 nucleotides agree with TRBD2. The germline gives CDR1 SGHTA, CDR2 FQGTGA. The CDR3 totals 16 residues. This CDR3 reads CASSQDIAGGGETQYF. The CDR3 region has the DNA TGCGCCAGCAGCCAAGATATAGCGGGGGGGGGAGAGACCCAGTACTTC. Based on the CDR3 plus reference TRBV7-3 and TRBJ2-5, the full variable domain is GAGVSQTPSNKVTEKGKYVELRCDPISGHTALYWYRQSLGQGPEFLIYFQGTGAADDSGLPNDRFFAVRPEGSVSTLKIQRTERGDSAVYLCASSQDIAGGGETQYFGPGTRLLVL.